The 14 T cell receptor beta chains reported below all come from one sample, sequenced in a study of blood T cell repertoires in COVID-19. The method was immunoSEQ multiplex PCR; TCRdb's version includes in-frame clones alone and lacks a portion of them. The repertoire includes roughly 150,000 clones, around nine tenths of them detected once, and under 6.5% sits in the top ten. Sequencing used peripheral blood. The receptors stem from a human donor in a cohort sampled during active COVID-19.

The chain is built from TRBV27 and TRBJ2-5; D not resolved. Germline assignment: CDR1 MNHEY and CDR2 SMNVEV (reference sequence). There are 15 residues in the CDR3. V was cut by 6 bases and J by 5 bases, with 19 bases left in between. As DNA, the CDR3 is TGTGCCAGCAGCCAAACGAGACTGTCCGAGGAGACCCAGTACTTC. Amino acids: CASSQTRLSEETQYF.

CDR3 protein: CASSLTGSYEQYF. CDR3 DNA: TGTGCCAGTAGTTTAACAGGGTCCTACGAGCAGTACTTC. The V and J genes are TRBV19 and TRBJ2-7; perhaps TRBD1 as D (6 bases). This CDR3 region has 13 residues. V was pared by 5 bases and J by 1 base, with 9 bases between. CDR1 LNHDA and CDR2 SQIVND come from the germline V gene (reference sequence).

This clone showed up just a few times. The rearrangement links TRBV2 to TRBJ1-5; 11 bases are a match to TRBD1. The germline V gene has CDR1 SNHLY and CDR2 FYNNEI. CDR3 length: 16 residues. The trim removed 6 bases at V and 3 bases at J, leaving 7 bases unmatched. DNA for the CDR3: TGTGCCAGCAGCCCCCGGGACAGGGGGTTCAATCAGCCCCAGCATTTT. It encodes CASSPRDRGFNQPQHF.

The chain employs TRBV15 and TRBJ1-2; possible D gene TRBD1, 5 bases. V lost 1 base to trimming and J lost 1 base, with 13 bases between them. Germline CDR1 LNHNV, CDR2 YYDKDF (reference sequence). CDR3 length: 16 amino acids. CDR3 coding DNA: TGTGCCACCAGCAGAGCGGCGGGGCGGAGTAACTATGGCTACACCTTC. Translated: CATSRAAGRSNYGYTF.

This clone was detected only once. The chain joins TRBV27 to TRBJ2-1; D is unclear. V gave up 2 bases and J gave up 9 bases, with 11 bases separating them. CDR1 MNHEY and CDR2 SMNVEV come from the germline V gene (reference sequence). The CDR3 is 13 amino acids. The CDR3 DNA is TGTGCCAGCAGTTTACCGAACTCCGGTGAGCAGTTCTTC. Its translation: CASSLPNSGEQFF.

This chain connects TRBV6-5 to TRBJ2-1; the match to TRBD1 covers 7 bases. The CDR3 has 15 amino acids. Unmatched junction bases numbered 7, after V lost 7 bases and J lost 1 base. Germline V gene lookup returns CDR1 MNHEY and CDR2 SVGAGI. CDR3 in DNA: TGTGCCAGCAACAAAAGGGACAGTTCCTACAATGAGCAGTTCTTC. Amino acids: CASNKRDSSYNEQFF.

In the case of this clone: Other nucleotide sequences from this sample produce the same CDR3. This chain uses TRBV19 with TRBJ1-2; TRBD1 agrees at 10 bases. The CDR3 is made up of 13 amino acids. Unmatched junction bases numbered 1, after V lost 5 bases and J lost 4 bases. Germline V gene lookup returns CDR1 LNHDA and CDR2 SQIVND (reference sequence). For the CDR3, the DNA is TGTGCCAGTAGTGGACAGGGGGTCTATGGCTACACCTTC. This gives the protein CASSGQGVYGYTF.

This chain joins TRBV5-1 and TRBJ1-4, with a possible D match to TRBD1 (6 bases). V was shortened by 3 bases and J by 1 base, with 10 bases between the two germline ends. The CDR3 is 15 amino acids. Germline assignment: CDR1 SGHRS and CDR2 YFSETQ. CDR3: CASSSTGQTNEKLFF. CDR3 DNA: TGCGCCAGCAGCTCGACGGGACAAACTAATGAAAAACTGTTTTTT.

The chain employs TRBV4-1 and TRBJ2-6, with D possibly being TRBD1 (5 bases). Deletions cut 1 base from V and 0 bases from J, with 16 bases between. The CDR3 contains 19 residues. Germline loops: CDR1 MGHRA, CDR2 YSYEKL. This chain's CDR3 is CASSQVSTGGLSGANVLTF. CDR3 nucleotides: TGCGCCAGCAGCCAAGTATCCACAGGCGGCCTCTCTGGGGCCAACGTCCTGACTTTC.

The chain employs TRBV18 and TRBJ2-1; TRBD2 might be the D (6 bases). CDR3 length equals 14 residues. V dropped 2 bases and J dropped 7 bases, with 12 bases sitting between them. Germline-derived CDR1 and CDR2 are KGHSH and LQKENI. The CDR3 is CASSPNQAGNEQFF. DNA of the CDR3: TGTGCCAGCTCACCAAATCAGGCGGGAAATGAGCAGTTCTTC.

This chain connects TRBV11-2 to TRBJ1-1; 7 nucleotides match TRBD1. This CDR3 contains 14 residues. CDR1 is SGHAT and CDR2 is FQNNGV in the germline V gene. Trimming at V came to 3 bases and at J to 5 bases, leaving 6 bases not matched to a gene. Here the CDR3 DNA reads TGTGCCAGCAGCTTTAACAGGGGAGGAACTGAAGCTTTCTTT. It specifies CASSFNRGGTEAFF.

V usage is TRBV11-2 and J usage is TRBJ1-2, with TRBD1 matching over 7 bases. The CDR3 is 16 amino acids. The V and J ends lost 0 bases and 0 bases, in that order; junction bases with no gene match: 4. The germline CDR1 and CDR2 sequences are SGHAT and FQNNGV. CDR3 nucleotide sequence: TGTGCCAGCAGCTTAGATGGGGACAGTCCTAACTATGGCTACACCTTC. Amino acid sequence: CASSLDGDSPNYGYTF.

J is TRBJ2-7 and V is TRBV5-1, with D hard to call. The CDR3 spans 12 residues. Trimming removed 0 bases from V and 4 bases from J, with 5 bases in between. Germline loops: CDR1 SGHRS, CDR2 YFSETQ. CDR3 bases: TGCGCCAGCAGCTTGGTCAGTTACGAGCAGTACTTC. As protein: CASSLVSYEQYF.

V usage is TRBV30 and J usage is TRBJ1-4; D not certain. V was clipped by 4 bases and J by 7 bases, with 16 bases between them. The V gene's germline CDR1 is GTSNPN and CDR2 SVGIG (reference sequence). The CDR3 runs to 14 residues. The CDR3 nucleotides are TGTGCCTGGAAAAGAGACGCTGGAGGTGAAAAACTGTTTTTT. Translating it yields CAWKRDAGGEKLFF.